This TCR beta chain was found in a study of regulatory T cells in long-lasting Graves disease. Study findings and constraints: Repertoires from persistent disease leaned toward TRBV28, TRBJ1-2 and TRBJ2-5. Persistent Graves' patients had lower TCR diversity than newly diagnosed ones.

Germline-derived CDR1 and CDR2 are SGHTA and FQGNSA. The V end lost 4 bases, the J end lost 5 bases, and 11 bases lay between the germline ends. This CDR3 region has 13 residues. The sample holds a few counts of this clonotype. Antigen specificity is unknown. This sample's time point: persistent/refractory GD, antithyroid drugs over 5 years with positive TRAb. PBMC RNA served as the TCR library source. iRepertoire HTBI primers and Arm-PCR of CDR3 regions built TCR beta libraries. TCRdb processed the multiplex PCR reads anew with MiXCR; each CDR3 protein has one entry. The sample lists roughly 450,000 distinct CDR3 sequences, 20% to 25% occurring once.

This material consisted of peripheral blood mononuclear cells (PBMCs), taken when the disease was refractory, from a patient treated with antithyroid drugs. The rearrangement joins TRBV7-2 to TRBJ1-1; no clear D. The TCR comes from a female donor with Graves disease. The CDR3 region is CASSSPYPTEAFF. The CDR3 region has the DNA TGTGCCAGCAGCTCGCCATACCCGACTGAAGCTTTCTTT.